This T cell receptor (beta chain) was observed in a study of T-cell memory formation after mild COVID-19. Study-wide context: TCR clustering was largely donor specific.

Germline CDR1 SGHTA, CDR2 FQGNSA. This CDR3 has 12 amino acids. The V end lost 5 bases, the J end lost 8 bases, and 12 bases lay between the germline ends. The study, taken as a whole, reports: Cross-reactive memory apparently joined, as some responding clones appeared in pre-infection memory. Clones contracting over day 15 to 85 were CD4/CD8 balanced, with later expanders leaning CD4+.

The table lists this clonotype with a few counts. Its antigen remains unknown. TCRdb re-derived calls from the 5' RACE reads in MiXCR, one entry per CDR3 protein. The sample lists 530,000 or so distinct CDR3 sequences; 17% were seen once. J is TRBJ1-2 and V is TRBV7-2, with a tentative D call TRBD1 (5 bases). The sequence was collected from an adult woman who had mild COVID-19 (a few samples of this study predate the infection). Cell type and time point are not known. The source material was PBMCs or a T cell subset sorted from them (not recorded which). This CDR3 is CASSRDVFGYTF. Here the CDR3 DNA reads TGTGCCAGCAGCCGGGACGTATTCGGCTACACCTTC.